Following are 30 T cell receptor beta chains from one sample sequenced in a study of blood T cell repertoires in COVID-19. Libraries were prepared by immunoSEQ multiplex PCR; TCRdb keeps only in-frame clonotypes and omits some of them. The repertoire has some 270,000 clones, about 86% of them found once; the top ten carry approximately 3.6%. Sequencing input: PBMCs or T cells enriched from blood (not recorded which). The source of these receptors is a man aged 45-60 years who had recovered from COVID-19.

The V call is TRBV5-1, the J call TRBJ2-3, with a weak D call TRBD1 (6 bases). The CDR3 is 14 residues long. Germline V gene sequence: CDR1 SGHRS, CDR2 YFSETQ. V lost 4 bases to trimming and J lost 6 bases, with 15 bases between them. The chain's CDR3 is CASSGGTGWDTQYF. The CDR3 DNA reads as TGCGCCAGCAGCGGGGGTACAGGGTGGGATACGCAGTATTTT.

The rearrangement links TRBV5-6 to TRBJ1-5; 8 bases line up with TRBD1. V was pared by 0 bases and J by 15 bases, with 8 bases of the junction left unmatched. This CDR3 comprises 13 residues. In germline, CDR1 is SGHDT, CDR2 YYEEEE. The CDR3 nucleotides read TGTGCCAGCAGCTTGGCCCGGACAGGGAGTATGCATTTT. It codes for CASSLARTGSMHF.

The rearrangement joins TRBV11-2 to TRBJ1-1; weak D call: TRBD1 (5 bases). V dropped 0 bases and J dropped 4 bases, with 12 bases sitting between them. The germline CDR1 and CDR2 sequences are SGHAT and FQNNGV. The CDR3 extends over 15 amino acids. DNA of the CDR3: TGTGCCAGCAGCTTAGATGCAGGGAAGGTCACTGAAGCTTTCTTT. Its protein product is CASSLDAGKVTEAFF.

The chain uses TRBV5-1 and TRBJ1-4; unclear D gene. From germline, CDR1 is SGHRS and CDR2 YFSETQ. V was shortened by 4 bases and J by 8 bases, with 12 bases between the two germline ends. CDR3 length equals 13 residues. The CDR3: CASSPGPGEKLFF. The CDR3 DNA sequence: TGCGCCAGCAGCCCAGGACCGGGGGAAAAACTGTTTTTT.

Points on this clone: This may stem from a read error, because a much larger clone lies one nucleotide away. The sample carries other DNA sequences with the same CDR3. The CDR3 reads CASSGQQNTEAFF. The CDR3 DNA reads as TGCGCCAGCAGTGGACAGCAAAACACTGAAGCTTTCTTT. The chain combines TRBV10-1 with TRBJ1-1; a weak D match, TRBD1 (5 bases). The germline gives CDR1 WNHNN, CDR2 SYGVQD (reference sequence). V was shortened by 4 bases and J by 2 bases, with 8 bases between the two germline ends. CDR3 length: 13 amino acids.

This clone has just one count. The chain couples TRBV5-6 to TRBJ1-3; D remains unclear. Deletions cut 4 bases from V and 6 bases from J, with 5 bases between. This CDR3 has 11 residues. Germline V CDR1 and CDR2: SGHDT, YYEEEE. CDR3 sequence (DNA): TGTGCCAGCAGCCGAGAAAACACCATATATTTT. Its translation is CASSRENTIYF.

The V call is TRBV5-3, the J call TRBJ2-1, with 12 nucleotides matching TRBD2. TRBV5-3 belongs to the ORF category, with a function that is uncertain. V lost 4 bases, J lost 4 bases, and 6 bases stayed unmatched. This CDR3 region has 16 residues. The CDR3 DNA sequence: TGTGCCAGAAGCGCTGCTAGCGGGAGGGATTACAATGAGCAGTTCTTC. Translation: CARSAASGRDYNEQFF.

CDR3 in DNA: TGCGCCAGCAGCTTCCGACAGGGCCCCACGGAGACCCAGTACTTC. Translation gives CASSFRQGPTETQYF. V usage is TRBV5-1 and J usage is TRBJ2-5; TRBD1 matches 7 bases. This CDR3 is built from 15 residues. Germline loops: CDR1 SGHRS, CDR2 YFSETQ. J was trimmed by 5 bases and V by 2 bases; bases with no gene match: 9.

A few counts support this clone. The gene calls are TRBV6-5 and TRBJ2-2; D is possibly TRBD1 (6 bases). Germline assignment: CDR1 MNHEY and CDR2 SVGAGI. The CDR3 runs 13 residues. Trimming took 8 bases from V and 7 from J, leaving 14 bases between them. CDR3 protein: CASRYRVDGELFF. CDR3 nucleotide sequence: TGTGCCAGCCGATACAGGGTCGACGGGGAGCTGTTTTTT.

CDR3 nucleotide sequence: TGCGCCAGCAGCTTCGACTATCGGGGCACTGAAGCTTTCTTT. It yields the protein CASSFDYRGTEAFF. V usage is TRBV5-1 and J usage is TRBJ1-1; D is uncertain. Germline lookup yields CDR1 SGHRS and CDR2 YFSETQ. This CDR3 spans 14 amino acids. The germline V and J ends were trimmed by 2 bases and 4 bases, with 12 bases remaining between them.

The chain has TRBV7-8 and TRBJ1-3; no definite D call. Germline V CDR1 and CDR2: SGHVS, FQNEAQ. This CDR3 is 15 amino acids long. V was shortened by 1 base and J by 4 bases, with 11 bases between the two germline ends. The CDR3 reads CASSLDARAGNTIYF. DNA for the CDR3: TGTGCCAGCAGCTTAGACGCGCGGGCCGGAAACACCATATATTTT.

The chain uses TRBV13 and TRBJ2-2, with 9 bases that match TRBD2. Germline-derived CDR1 and CDR2 are PRHDT and FYEKMQ (reference sequence). V lost 5 bases, J lost 7 bases, and 11 bases stayed unmatched. The CDR3 extends over 16 amino acids. The CDR3 loop is CASSPVSLAGNGELFF. CDR3 nucleotides: TGTGCCAGCAGCCCCGTTAGCCTAGCGGGAAACGGGGAGCTGTTTTTT. The full variable domain, with the rest looked up from reference TRBV13 and TRBJ2-2, is AAGVIQSPRHLIKEKRETATLKCYPIPRHDTVYWYQQGPGQDPQFLISFYEKMQSDKGSIPDRFSAQQFSDYHSELNMSSLELGDSALYFCASSPVSLAGNGELFFGEGSRLTVL.

This sequence joins TRBV7-9 and TRBJ2-1, with D perhaps matching TRBD1 (5 bases). The CDR3 consists of 14 residues. V lost 5 bases and J lost 6, with 14 bases in between. CDR1 and CDR2 from the germline V gene are SEHNR and FQNEAQ (reference sequence). CDR3: CASSLGQGSNEQFF. As DNA, the CDR3 is TGTGCCAGCAGCCTCGGGCAGGGTTCCAATGAGCAGTTCTTC.

The chain has TRBV12-3 or TRBV12-4 and TRBJ2-1; the match to TRBD2 covers 15 bases. The CDR3 has 13 residues. V was clipped by 10 bases and J by 7 bases; unmatched bases: 2. CDR3 bases: TGTGCCACTGGGACTAGCGGGAGGAATGAGCAGTTCTTC. The encoded protein is CATGTSGRNEQFF.

V and J are TRBV5-1 and TRBJ2-2, with a possible D match to TRBD1 (6 bases). Trimming shortened V by 2 bases and J by 8 bases, and 13 bases separated the two germline ends. Germline-derived CDR1 and CDR2 are SGHRS and YFSETQ. The CDR3 runs to 14 residues. The CDR3 protein is CASSLAEGGGELFF. The CDR3 DNA follows: TGCGCCAGCAGCTTAGCCGAAGGGGGAGGGGAGCTGTTTTTT.

The table lists this clone with a count of one. J is TRBJ1-2 and V is TRBV5-1; D unclear. Germline lookup yields CDR1 SGHRS and CDR2 YFSETQ. Trimming removed 0 bases from V and 6 bases from J, with 15 bases in between. The CDR3 covers 15 residues. This CDR3 reads CASSLAVSGGNGYTF. CDR3 in DNA: TGCGCCAGCAGCTTGGCCGTGTCAGGAGGGAATGGCTACACCTTC.

J is TRBJ1-1 and V is TRBV6-5; 9 nucleotides agree with TRBD1. V lost 6 bases, J lost 6 bases, and 5 bases stayed unmatched. Looked up from germline, CDR1 is MNHEY and CDR2 is SVGAGI. The CDR3 length is 13 residues. Written as DNA, the CDR3 is TGTGCCAGCAGAGGGACAGGGCCGGCTGAAGCTTTCTTT. Its translation is CASRGTGPAEAFF.

J is TRBJ2-2 and V is TRBV5-1; 11 bases are shared with TRBD2. This CDR3 region has 15 residues. Germline assignment: CDR1 SGHRS and CDR2 YFSETQ. V was clipped by 6 bases and J by 3 bases; unmatched bases: 4. The CDR3 loop reads CASTLAGGDTGELFF. CDR3 DNA sequence: TGCGCCAGCACCCTAGCGGGGGGAGACACCGGGGAGCTGTTTTTT.

This clone appeared a single time. The chain recombines TRBV30 with TRBJ1-1; TRBD1 matches at 9 bases. The CDR3 contains 13 residues. V lost 3 bases to trimming and J lost 5 bases; unmatched junction nucleotides: 4. CDR1 and CDR2 from the germline V gene are GTSNPN and SVGIG (reference sequence). CDR3 sequence reads: CAWSRQGGTEAFF. As DNA, the CDR3 is TGTGCCTGGAGCCGACAGGGGGGGACTGAAGCTTTCTTT. Full variable domain (remainder filled in from reference TRBV30 and TRBJ1-1): SQTIHQWPATLVQPVGSPLSLECTVEGTSNPNLYWYRQAAGRGLQLLFYSVGIGQISSEVPQNLSASRPQDRQFILSSKKLLLSDSGFYLCAWSRQGGTEAFFGQGTRLTVV.

The chain combines TRBV30 with TRBJ2-5; 12 bases fit TRBD1. CDR1 is GTSNPN, CDR2 SVGIG, per germline (reference sequence). CDR3 length equals 14 residues. J was trimmed by 5 bases and V by 2 bases; bases with no gene match: 3. The CDR3, as DNA: TGTGCCTGGAGTCGGGACAGGGGGCGGGAGACCCAGTACTTC. Amino acid sequence: CAWSRDRGRETQYF.

CDR3 amino acids: CASSHPTHGQSGNTIYF. CDR3 DNA: TGCGCCAGCAGCCACCCCACCCACGGACAGAGTGGAAACACCATATATTTT. The chain combines TRBV4-1 with TRBJ1-3, with D perhaps matching TRBD1 (6 bases). The CDR3 sequence is 17 residues long. Germline lookup yields CDR1 MGHRA and CDR2 YSYEKL. The germline V and J ends were trimmed by 3 bases and 3 bases, with 18 bases remaining between them.

The chain couples TRBV27 to TRBJ2-6; D unresolved. CDR3 size: 17 residues. V lost 6 bases, J lost 2 bases, and 17 bases lay in between. The germline gives CDR1 MNHEY, CDR2 SMNVEV (reference sequence). CDR3 sequence (DNA): TGTGCCAGCAGATCACCGGGTCCTTCTGCTGGGGCCAACGTCCTGACTTTC. Its translation: CASRSPGPSAGANVLTF. The entire variable domain, with the rest obtained from reference TRBV27 and TRBJ2-6, is as follows: EAQVTQNPRYLITVTGKKLTVTCSQNMNHEYMSWYRQDPGLGLRQIYYSMNVEVTDKGDVPEGYKVSRKEKRNFPLILESPSPNQTSLYFCASRSPGPSAGANVLTFGAGSRLTVL.

The V call is TRBV11-2, the J call TRBJ2-1; D is undetermined. Trimming removed 4 bases at V and 2 bases at J, with 12 bases between. Per the germline V gene, CDR1 is SGHAT and CDR2 is FQNNGV. The CDR3 covers 15 residues. The CDR3 DNA follows: TGTGCCAGCAGCTCCACGAGGCCTCCCTACAATGAGCAGTTCTTC. Residues: CASSSTRPPYNEQFF.

The sample holds one count of this clone. The chain recombines TRBV11-2 with TRBJ2-1, with D maybe TRBD2 (5 bases). CDR1 and CDR2 (germline): SGHAT, FQNNGV. V lost 4 bases to trimming and J lost 9 bases, with 22 bases between them. The CDR3 contains 16 residues. The CDR3 protein is CASSSVVGAYLSEQFF. Here the CDR3 DNA reads TGTGCCAGCAGCTCTGTCGTGGGAGCCTACCTCAGTGAGCAGTTCTTC.

The CDR3 sequence: CASSPDRGGFTDTQYF. CDR3 nucleotide sequence: TGTGCCAGCAGCCCGGACAGGGGAGGTTTCACAGATACGCAGTATTTT. The rearrangement uses TRBV5-6 and TRBJ2-3; 9 nucleotides line up with TRBD1. This CDR3 spans 16 amino acids. Looked up from germline, CDR1 is SGHDT and CDR2 is YYEEEE. After removal of 4 bases from V and 2 bases from J, the junction contained 8 bases not matched to a gene.

The rearrangement joins TRBV10-1 to TRBJ1-1; D not resolved. Germline CDR1 reads WNHNN; CDR2 reads SYGVQD (reference sequence). V was pared by 3 bases and J by 4 bases, with 12 bases between. This CDR3 spans 14 amino acids. CDR3 bases: TGCGCCAGCAGTGATAAAACCGGAGTCACTGAAGCTTTCTTT. It encodes CASSDKTGVTEAFF.

The genes are TRBV2 and TRBJ2-5; possibly TRBD2 for D (5 bases). The length of the CDR3 is 14 residues. Trimming pared 8 bases from V and 3 bases from J, leaving 16 bases between. CDR1 is SNHLY and CDR2 is FYNNEI in the germline V gene. The CDR3 sequence: CASLRSGTEETQYF. CDR3 DNA sequence: TGTGCCAGCCTTCGAAGCGGAACCGAAGAGACCCAGTACTTC.

The chain is built from TRBV12-3 or TRBV12-4 and TRBJ1-1; tentatively, D is TRBD1 (6 bases). V was trimmed by 0 bases and J by 10 bases, leaving 12 bases between them. The length of the CDR3 is 13 residues. The chain's CDR3 is CASSLAGGGRAFF. DNA of the CDR3: TGTGCCAGCAGTTTAGCAGGGGGGGGACGAGCTTTCTTT.

The chain combines TRBV6-5 with TRBJ1-2; TRBD1 agrees at 7 bases. This CDR3 is 14 amino acids long. Germline-derived CDR1 and CDR2 are MNHEY and SVGAGI. V lost 0 bases to trimming and J lost 4 bases; unmatched junction nucleotides: 2. The CDR3 is CASSYSAGGYGYTF. CDR3 coding DNA: TGTGCCAGCAGTTACTCGGCAGGGGGCTATGGCTACACCTTC.

The chain combines TRBV28 with TRBJ1-2; 7 positions match TRBD1. With 6 bases clipped from V and 5 bases from J, the junction kept 3 bases outside the gene matches. Germline loops: CDR1 MDHEN, CDR2 SYDVKM. The CDR3 runs 12 residues. CDR3 region: CASRTGEYGYTF. DNA of the CDR3: TGTGCCAGCAGAACAGGGGAATATGGCTACACCTTC.